The 26 T cell receptor beta chains below all came from one sample that was sequenced in a study of identical twins. TCRdb called the 5' RACE reads again in MiXCR, with one record for every CDR3 protein. The profile shows 1.5 million to 2 million distinct CDR3 sequences, 32% of them singletons. The sequenced sample was cord blood. Source of these receptors: a newborn girl in good health.

This clonotype has a handful of counts. The chain is built from TRBV10-1 and TRBJ2-7, with D hard to call. Germline V lookup: CDR1 WNHNN, CDR2 SYGVQD (reference sequence). The CDR3 spans 13 residues. V was trimmed by 5 bases and J by 6 bases, leaving 14 bases between them. The CDR3 here is CASSPTVIGEQYF. The CDR3 DNA reads TGCGCCAGCAGTCCAACAGTAATAGGCGAGCAGTACTTC.

This clonotype appeared a few times. The chain links TRBV3-1 to TRBJ2-3; 12 nucleotides align to TRBD2. V lost 1 base, J lost 0 bases, and 5 bases stayed unmatched. This CDR3 is built from 18 residues. From germline, CDR1 is LGHDT and CDR2 YNNKEL (reference sequence). The CDR3 sequence is CASSQVLAGGTSTDTQYF. In DNA, the CDR3 is TGTGCCAGCAGCCAAGTACTAGCGGGGGGTACTAGCACAGATACGCAGTATTTT.

This chain uses TRBV12-3 or TRBV12-4 with TRBJ2-3; D might be TRBD1 (6 bases). Trimming removed 7 bases at V and 2 bases at J, with 16 bases between. The CDR3 is made up of 15 amino acids. The DNA of the CDR3 is TGTGCCAGCACCACCTGGGGGCTGCCCACAGATACGCAGTATTTT. Amino acids: CASTTWGLPTDTQYF.

The rearrangement links TRBV20-1 to TRBJ2-7; D is perhaps TRBD2 (6 bases). CDR3 length: 17 amino acids. The germline gives CDR1 DFQATT, CDR2 SNEGSKA (reference sequence). V was clipped by 3 bases and J by 4 bases, with 25 bases between them. In DNA, the CDR3 is TGCAGTGCTAGCACAATCCCCCGGCGGGGCCTCTCTTACGAGCAGTACTTC. This gives the protein CSASTIPRRGLSYEQYF.

This clonotype was observed a few times. The chain has TRBV6-2 or TRBV6-3 and TRBJ2-3, with 13 bases aligning to TRBD2. Germline V gene sequence: CDR1 MNHEY, CDR2 SVGEGT. CDR3 length: 15 amino acids. V was pared by 6 bases and J by 5 bases, with 5 bases of the junction left unmatched. In DNA, the CDR3 is TGTGCCAGCAGGCGGACTAGCGGGGGAGGAGATACGCAGTATTTT. Translation: CASRRTSGGGDTQYF.

This clonotype was found many times. The V gene is TRBV28, the J gene TRBJ2-7; TRBD2 matches 10 bases. J gave up 3 bases and V 3 bases, and 5 bases lay outside the gene matches. CDR3 size: 15 residues. Germline-derived CDR1 and CDR2 are MDHEN and SYDVKM. This chain's CDR3 is CASSLSGRGLYEQYF. In DNA form, the CDR3 reads TGTGCCAGCAGTTTGAGCGGGAGGGGTCTCTACGAGCAGTACTTC.

CDR3 sequence reads: CATSDPVDNEQFF. The CDR3 region has the DNA TGTGCCACCAGTGATCCAGTAGACAATGAGCAGTTCTTC. The rearrangement joins TRBV24-1 to TRBJ2-1; D ambiguous. Germline V lookup: CDR1 KGHDR, CDR2 SFDVKD. The CDR3 runs to 13 residues. Trimming took off 3 bases at V and 5 bases at J, with 7 bases between the two ends.

This clonotype was picked up a small number of times. The chain employs TRBV6-5 and TRBJ2-2; 9 bases match TRBD1. This CDR3 has 17 residues. After removal of 0 bases from V and 2 bases from J, the junction contained 4 bases not matched to a gene. CDR1 and CDR2 from the germline V gene are MNHEY and SVGAGI. For the CDR3, the DNA is TGTGCCAGCAGTTACTCGGGACAGGGCCTAAACACCGGGGAGCTGTTTTTT. This gives the protein CASSYSGQGLNTGELFF.

The V and J genes are TRBV20-1 and TRBJ2-1, with TRBD2 identical over 8 bases. The V gene's germline CDR1 is DFQATT and CDR2 SNEGSKA (reference sequence). This CDR3 has 13 residues. Trimming removed 3 bases from V and 7 bases from J; junction bases left unmatched: 5. DNA for the CDR3: TGCAGTGCTAGCGACGGGAGGGGGAATGAGCAGTTCTTC. This encodes CSASDGRGNEQFF.

The rearrangement links TRBV6-1 to TRBJ2-6; maybe TRBD2 (5 bases). Trimming stripped 7 bases from V and 0 bases from J, with 19 bases between. Germline V gene sequence: CDR1 MNHNS, CDR2 SASEGT. The CDR3 runs to 18 residues. The CDR3 is CASKRLGLAGSGANVLTF. CDR3 DNA: TGTGCCAGCAAGAGGTTAGGGCTAGCTGGCTCTGGGGCCAACGTCCTGACTTTC.

The chain recombines TRBV4-2 with TRBJ2-7; 11 bases map to TRBD2. The DNA end favors TRBJ2-5, so the J call may be wrong. Germline assignment: CDR1 LGHNA and CDR2 YNFKEQ. This CDR3 is 19 amino acids long. The CDR3 region has the DNA TGTGCCAGCAGCCAAGAGAGGGTGGCTAGCGGGAGGATAGGGGAGACCCAGTACTTC. As protein: CASSQERVASGRIGETQYF.

This clonotype was found a few times. The chain combines TRBV20-1 with TRBJ2-4; 7 bases align to TRBD1. CDR3 size: 13 residues. Trimming at V came to 7 bases and at J to 3 bases, leaving 6 bases not matched to a gene. Germline V gene sequence: CDR1 DFQATT, CDR2 SNEGSKA (reference sequence). The CDR3 protein is CSVQTGVKNIQYF. Written as DNA, the CDR3 is TGCAGTGTACAAACAGGGGTCAAAAACATTCAGTACTTC.

Only a few counts were recorded for this clonotype. The rearrangement joins TRBV27 to TRBJ2-7; 10 nucleotides match TRBD2. This CDR3 spans 16 amino acids. Germline CDR1 reads MNHEY; CDR2 reads SMNVEV (reference sequence). V was clipped by 3 bases and J by 6 bases; unmatched bases: 11. This CDR3 reads CASSLTASGSLGEQYF. In nucleotides, the CDR3 is TGTGCCAGCAGTTTGACGGCTAGCGGGAGTCTCGGCGAGCAGTACTTC.

A few counts support this clonotype. This chain uses TRBV6-2 or TRBV6-3 with TRBJ2-5; no clear D gene. Trimming left V 8 bases short and J 5 bases short, with 18 bases between. From germline, CDR1 is MNHEY and CDR2 SVGEGT. The CDR3 length is 14 residues. Here the CDR3 DNA reads TGTGCCAGCTCTTCGTCGGGTAGTCCGGAGACCCAGTACTTC. It translates to CASSSSGSPETQYF.

In this sample, this clonotype turned up a few times. The chain joins TRBV28 to TRBJ2-5, with TRBD1 matching 9 bases. The end of the DNA fits TRBJ2-7 better, so the J call may be wrong. Germline V gene lookup returns CDR1 MDHEN and CDR2 SYDVKM. CDR3 length equals 15 residues. CDR3 sequence: CASSYRDRVWGEQYF. CDR3 nucleotide sequence: TGTGCCAGCAGTTACCGGGACAGGGTATGGGGCGAGCAGTACTTC.

V and J are TRBV20-1 and TRBJ2-5, with 10 bases that match TRBD2. CDR1 DFQATT and CDR2 SNEGSKA come from the germline V gene (reference sequence). This CDR3 region has 16 residues. V was clipped by 2 bases and J by 11 bases; unmatched bases: 17. The CDR3 nucleotides are TGCAGTGCTAGAAAGAATAGCGGGAGGTCCTACAATGAGCAGTACTTC. Residues: CSARKNSGRSYNEQYF.

The V and J genes are TRBV6-5 and TRBJ2-4; D is uncertain. This CDR3 has 18 amino acids. Per the germline V gene, CDR1 is MNHEY and CDR2 is SVGAGI. V lost 2 bases to trimming and J lost 13 bases, with 30 bases between them. The CDR3 region has the DNA TGTGCCAGCAGTTACCGAGGACGTAGAGAGAGACCGAACGACTTGCAGTACTTC. Translated, it gives CASSYRGRRERPNDLQYF.

This clonotype was seen a handful of times. V gene TRBV20-1 combines with J gene TRBJ2-3; 7 bases fit TRBD2. CDR1 DFQATT and CDR2 SNEGSKA come from the germline V gene (reference sequence). Trimming cost V 7 bases and J 4 bases; bases outside gene matches: 5. The CDR3 has 12 residues. The CDR3 loop is CSVYSGPDTQYF. CDR3 nucleotides: TGCAGTGTTTATAGCGGGCCAGATACGCAGTATTTT.

In regard to this clonotype: A much larger clone differs by one base, so this may be a read error. The J gene is TRBJ2-1, the V gene TRBV14, with 10 bases aligning to TRBD2. The DNA end favors TRBJ2-7, so the J call may be wrong. Germline CDR1 is SGHDN and CDR2 is FVKESK. The CDR3 has 19 amino acids. The DNA of the CDR3 is TGTGCCAGCAGCCAAGAAGGGGGACTAGCGACAAACTCCTACAATGAGCAGTACTTC. Amino acids: CASSQEGGLATNSYNEQYF.

The CDR3 nucleotides are TGTGCCAGCTTTAGCGGGAGCGGCGGGGAGCTGTTTTTT. It translates to CASFSGSGGELFF. The chain employs TRBV25-1 and TRBJ2-2, with TRBD2 matching 9 bases. The CDR3 runs 13 residues. Germline V CDR1 and CDR2: MGHDK, SYGVNS. The junction had 5 bases not matched to a gene; V was cut back by 8 bases and J by 7 bases. Together with reference TRBV25-1 and TRBJ2-2, the CDR3 gives the full variable domain: EADIYQTPRYLVIGTGKKITLECSQTMGHDKMYWYQQDPGMELHLIHYSYGVNSTEKGDLSSESTVSRIRTEHFPLTLESARPSHTSQYLCASFSGSGGELFFGEGSRLTVL.

This clonotype came up a few times. Here the CDR3 reads CSVWDGTRGYTF. The CDR3 DNA reads as TGCAGCGTTTGGGACGGTACGAGAGGCTACACCTTC. The rearrangement joins TRBV29-1 to TRBJ1-2, with a possible D match to TRBD1 (5 bases). V was cut by 5 bases and J by 8 bases, with 15 bases left in between. The CDR3 consists of 12 residues. Germline-derived CDR1 and CDR2 are SQVTM and ANQGSEA.

A word on this clonotype: Germline is not matched at one junction end, which may reflect a read error. CDR3 residues: CASSSEGNQPQHF. The CDR3 DNA follows: TGTGCCAGCAGCTCCGAGGGCAATCAGCCCCAGCATTTT. V is TRBV5-1 and J is TRBJ1-5; no clear D gene. The CDR3 has 13 residues. Germline-derived CDR1 and CDR2 are SGHRS and YFSETQ.

J is TRBJ2-1 and V is TRBV6-5; 11 bases are shared with TRBD1. The CDR3 has 18 amino acids. V lost 6 bases, J lost 5 bases, and 15 bases stayed unmatched. Germline V gene sequence: CDR1 MNHEY, CDR2 SVGAGI. The CDR3 DNA reads TGTGCCAGCAGGTCTCGGGACAGGGGGGGACAAGAGGACAATGAGCAGTTCTTC. Encoded protein: CASRSRDRGGQEDNEQFF.

The J gene is TRBJ2-1, the V gene TRBV7-2; the match to TRBD2 covers 11 bases. The trim removed 5 bases at V and 5 bases at J, leaving 17 bases unmatched. The CDR3 extends over 19 amino acids. Per the germline V gene, CDR1 is SGHTA and CDR2 is FQGNSA. CDR3 region: CASSPPLAGVWGVDNEQFF. In DNA form, the CDR3 reads TGTGCCAGCAGCCCACCACTAGCGGGAGTTTGGGGGGTTGACAATGAGCAGTTCTTC.

At least ten counts were recorded for this clonotype. The rearrangement links TRBV12-3 or TRBV12-4 to TRBJ2-7, with 10 bases lining up with TRBD2. This CDR3 comprises 14 residues. The J segment lost 0 bases and the V segment lost 7 bases, leaving 3 bases of the junction unmatched. The DNA of the CDR3 is TGTGCCAGCACCTCTAGCGGGAGCTCCTACGAGCAGTACTTC. Translating it yields CASTSSGSSYEQYF.

Turning to this clonotype: A read error may produce the germline difference seen at one junction end. This chain uses TRBV5-8 with TRBJ2-1, with 9 bases identical to TRBD2. Germline V gene data show CDR1 as SGHTS and CDR2 as YDEGEE. CDR3 length equals 17 residues. CDR3 sequence: CASSPREGTSSYNGQFF. For the CDR3, the DNA is TGTGCCAGCAGCCCCAGGGAAGGGACTAGCTCCTACAATGGGCAGTTCTTC.